The 30 T cell receptor beta chains below come from one sample, sequenced in a study of spatial heterogeneity in lung cancer (dated by TCRdb to between 2018 and 2021). Preparation of the library involved 5' RACE. The sample was run on a NextSeq 500. The public reads were reanalyzed by TCRdb: fastp trimming at Q25, MiXCR alignment, in-frame beta chains only. Under each unique CDR3 protein, matching rows form one entry showing the most common genes and DNA. The table for this sample lists approximately 52,000 distinct CDR3 sequences; over 4.5% of them were counted only once. Of the sample, 11% is held by the ten largest clones. The sample's time point label is to be understood as: sample taken at primary tumor resection. Specimen: PBMCs, collected at surgery. The source of these receptors is a male donor with early-stage non-small cell lung cancer.

This clonotype has just a few counts. This chain links TRBV20-1 with TRBJ2-7; TRBD2 matches at 7 bases. CDR1 DFQATT and CDR2 SNEGSKA come from the germline V gene (reference sequence). Losses at the gene ends were 5 bases for V and 1 base for J; bases not matched to a gene: 11. The CDR3 is 15 residues long. As DNA, the CDR3 is TGCAGTGCTGGGGTAGAATGGGGGGGATCCTACGAGCAGTACTTC. Its protein is CSAGVEWGGSYEQYF.

This clonotype was detected a few times. The V and J genes are TRBV12-3 or TRBV12-4 and TRBJ2-3, with 8 positions matching TRBD2. Trimming removed 3 bases from V and 1 base from J; junction bases left unmatched: 3. This CDR3 is built from 15 residues. CDR3 nucleotides: TGTGCCAGCAGTTTTGGAGCGGGAGGCACAGATACGCAGTATTTT. Translated, it gives CASSFGAGGTDTQYF.

This clonotype was counted many times. The J gene is TRBJ1-4, the V gene TRBV7-9; 10 nucleotides line up with TRBD1. The CDR3 runs 14 residues. The germline V gene encodes CDR1 SEHNR and CDR2 FQNEAQ (reference sequence). The ends lost 5 bases at V and 8 bases at J; junction bases unmatched: 5. The CDR3: CASSMGQGKEKLFF. The CDR3 DNA sequence: TGTGCCAGCAGCATGGGACAGGGGAAAGAAAAACTGTTTTTT.

This clonotype was counted many times. The J gene is TRBJ2-1, the V gene TRBV20-1, with TRBD1 as a possible D gene (5 bases). V shed 7 bases and J shed 5 bases, with 18 bases lying between them. The V gene's germline CDR1 is DFQATT and CDR2 SNEGSKA (reference sequence). The CDR3 is 14 amino acids. DNA of the CDR3: TGCAGTGGCAAGGGGCCCTTGGACAACAATGAGCAGTTCTTC. Protein: CSGKGPLDNNEQFF.

Ten or more counts support this clonotype. The DNA is left out, because the CDR3 cannot be placed on it with certainty; the CDR3 is given as TCRdb lists it. The chain employs TRBV14 and TRBJ2-5. CDR1 is SGHDN, CDR2 FVKESK, per germline. The CDR3 is 16 amino acids in total, end residues counted. The CDR3 region is CASSRSAAFNQETQYF.

This clonotype showed up many times. This chain links TRBV20-1 with TRBJ2-7, with 8 bases lining up with TRBD2. The J segment lost 2 bases and the V segment lost 0 bases, leaving 6 bases of the junction unmatched. The CDR3 is 15 amino acids. The V gene's germline CDR1 is DFQATT and CDR2 SNEGSKA (reference sequence). CDR3 in amino acids: CSAREAGAEPYEQYF. DNA for the CDR3: TGCAGTGCTAGAGAAGCGGGGGCGGAGCCCTACGAGCAGTACTTC.

This clonotype was seen many times. This chain joins TRBV7-9 and TRBJ2-1, with TRBD2 matching over 12 bases. V trimming: 3 bases; J trimming: 7 bases; junction bases outside the gene matches: 13. Germline V gives CDR1 SEHNR, CDR2 FQNEAQ (reference sequence). The CDR3 length is 18 residues. The CDR3: CASSFPPRLAGVRNEQFF. The CDR3 nucleotides read TGTGCCAGCAGCTTCCCCCCCCGACTAGCGGGAGTTAGGAATGAGCAGTTCTTC. Combining the CDR3 with reference TRBV7-9 and TRBJ2-1 gives the whole variable domain DTGVSQNPRHKITKRGQNVTFRCDPISEHNRLYWYRQTLGQGPEFLTYFQNEAQLEKSRLLSDRFSAERPKGSFSTLEIQRTEQGDSAMYLCASSFPPRLAGVRNEQFFGPGTRLTVL.

This clonotype was detected ten times or more. This rearrangement joins TRBV15 to TRBJ2-7; 7 bases align to TRBD1. V lost 1 base and J lost 4; bases outside the gene matches: 4. Germline V CDR1 and CDR2: LNHNV, YYDKDF (reference sequence). The CDR3 contains 14 residues. The CDR3 DNA is TGTGCCACCAGCAGAGCCGGGACAGCTTACGAGCAGTACTTC. Translated: CATSRAGTAYEQYF.

This clonotype has at least ten counts. The V call is TRBV18, the J call TRBJ1-1, with 10 bases aligning to TRBD1. This CDR3 contains 15 residues. J gave up 6 bases and V 0 bases, and 4 bases lay outside the gene matches. Germline loops: CDR1 KGHSH, CDR2 LQKENI. The CDR3 loop reads CASSPPTGGKSEAFF. The CDR3 DNA reads as TGTGCCAGCTCACCACCGACAGGGGGCAAGTCTGAAGCTTTCTTT.

This clonotype was detected many times. The chain employs TRBV20-1 and TRBJ2-3; no reliable D call. Germline-derived CDR1 and CDR2 are DFQATT and SNEGSKA (reference sequence). CDR3 length equals 14 residues. V gave up 5 bases and J gave up 1 base, with 13 bases separating them. This chain's CDR3 is CSAATTHGTDTQYF. For the CDR3, the DNA is TGCAGTGCTGCTACCACTCACGGCACAGATACGCAGTATTTT.

This clonotype appeared many times. J is TRBJ2-7 and V is TRBV5-4; tentative D call: TRBD1 (6 bases). Germline values: CDR1 SGHNT, CDR2 YYREEE (reference sequence). The V end was cut by 9 bases, the J end by 1 base, with 14 bases between. This CDR3 is 13 amino acids long. CDR3 in amino acids: CAIKPTGSYEQYF. For the CDR3, the DNA is TGTGCCATCAAACCGACAGGTTCCTACGAGCAGTACTTC.

In this sample, this clonotype turned up many times. V is TRBV29-1 and J is TRBJ2-4; no clear D. The ends were cut back, 4 bases at V and 0 bases at J, with 13 bases in the middle. Germline V gene sequence: CDR1 SQVTM, CDR2 ANQGSEA. CDR3 length: 15 residues. CDR3 in DNA: TGCAGCGTTGTCGCCGGCGAACTAGCCAAAAACATTCAGTACTTC. Its translation: CSVVAGELAKNIQYF.

This clonotype was counted ten times or more. The gene calls are TRBV3-1 and TRBJ2-7, with TRBD2 matching 8 bases. The CDR3 sequence is 14 residues long. Germline CDR1 and CDR2: LGHDT and YNNKEL (reference sequence). V lost 9 bases, J lost 5 bases, and 12 bases stayed unmatched. The DNA for the CDR3 is TGTGCCAGTCAGACCGGGACTAGGACAAACGAGCAGTACTTC. This translates into CASQTGTRTNEQYF.

This clonotype was recorded many times. For the CDR3, the DNA is TGTGCCAGCAGGAGGACACAAGAGACCCAGTACTTC. This translates into CASRRTQETQYF. This chain connects TRBV7-8 to TRBJ2-5, with D perhaps TRBD1 (5 bases). Germline V gene sequence: CDR1 SGHVS, CDR2 FQNEAQ. The CDR3 totals 12 residues. Trimming removed 6 bases at V and 2 bases at J, with 7 bases between.

At least ten counts were recorded for this clonotype. V and J are TRBV10-3 and TRBJ1-6; no clear D gene. In germline, CDR1 is ENHRY, CDR2 SYGVKD. The CDR3 length is 14 residues. V lost 4 bases and J 5 bases, leaving 9 bases between the germline ends. DNA of the CDR3: TGTGCCATCAGTGCGGCTGTAGATAATTCACCCCTCCACTTT. Amino acids: CAISAAVDNSPLHF.

Here the CDR3 DNA reads TGTGCCAGCAGCTACGAAGCAGACAACTCCTACGAGCAGTACTTC. Encoded protein: CASSYEADNSYEQYF. This chain joins TRBV3-1 and TRBJ2-7; D gene uncertain. The CDR3 has 15 residues. V dropped 5 bases and J dropped 0 bases, with 14 bases sitting between them. The germline gives CDR1 LGHDT, CDR2 YNNKEL (reference sequence).

At least ten counts were recorded for this clonotype. The chain has TRBV20-1 and TRBJ2-5; TRBD2 might be the D (6 bases). Trimming left V 6 bases short and J 5 bases short, with 16 bases between. Germline CDR1 reads DFQATT; CDR2 reads SNEGSKA (reference sequence). The CDR3 covers 13 residues. In DNA, the CDR3 is TGCAGTGCACGAAGGAGGGCGGGGGAGACCCAGTACTTC. As protein: CSARRRAGETQYF.

This clonotype was observed many times. The chain combines TRBV2 with TRBJ1-4; 9 positions agree with TRBD1. Germline lookup yields CDR1 SNHLY and CDR2 FYNNEI. The CDR3 covers 14 residues. The junction had 11 bases not matched to a gene; V was cut back by 8 bases and J by 10 bases. The CDR3 DNA is TGTGCCAGCCTCCCAGGGACAGGGATTGGAAAACTGTTTTTT. It encodes CASLPGTGIGKLFF.

The table lists this clonotype with many counts. The chain joins TRBV4-1 to TRBJ1-1; tentatively, D is TRBD1 (6 bases). The CDR3 is made up of 16 amino acids. The germline V gene has CDR1 MGHRA and CDR2 YSYEKL. Trimming removed 1 base from V and 0 bases from J, with 12 bases in between. The CDR3 reads CASSQGTEYMNTEAFF. In DNA, the CDR3 is TGCGCCAGCAGCCAAGGGACAGAGTACATGAACACTGAAGCTTTCTTT.

This clonotype was counted only a few times. The genes are TRBV3-1 and TRBJ1-3; possibly TRBD1 for D (5 bases). CDR3 size: 13 residues. CDR1 LGHDT and CDR2 YNNKEL come from the germline V gene (reference sequence). V was trimmed by 4 bases and J by 4 bases, leaving 8 bases between them. CDR3 in amino acids: CASSRQGGNTIYF. The CDR3 bases are TGTGCCAGCAGCCGGCAGGGAGGAAACACCATATATTTT. Full variable domain (rest looked up from reference TRBV3-1 and TRBJ1-3): DTAVSQTPKYLVTQMGNDKSIKCEQNLGHDTMYWYKQDSKKFLKIMFSYNNKELIINETVPNRFSPKSPDKAHLNLHINSLELGDSAVYFCASSRQGGNTIYFGEGSWLTVV.

By frequency in the sample, this clonotype is medium-sized. The chain couples TRBV18 to TRBJ1-1; TRBD1 aligns across 7 bases. In germline, CDR1 is KGHSH, CDR2 LQKENI. The CDR3 totals 13 residues. V gave up 4 bases and J gave up 6 bases; unmatched junction bases: 5. Written as DNA, the CDR3 is TGTGCCAGCTCACAGGACAGGAGCGCTGAAGCTTTCTTT. Translated: CASSQDRSAEAFF.

The chain is built from TRBV4-1 and TRBJ2-5, with D hard to call. The CDR3 has 15 amino acids. The V gene lost 3 bases and the J gene lost 5 bases, with 16 bases spanning the gap. CDR1 is MGHRA, CDR2 YSYEKL, per germline. The CDR3 coding sequence is TGCGCCAGCAGCCAGTTCCCCGACGGGCGCGAGACCCAGTACTTC. This codes for CASSQFPDGRETQYF.

This clonotype was seen ten or more times. This chain links TRBV20-1 with TRBJ2-1; 7 bases are a match to TRBD2. CDR1 is DFQATT and CDR2 is SNEGSKA in the germline V gene (reference sequence). This CDR3 is 13 amino acids long. Germline trimming cut 7 bases from V and 7 bases from J; bases unmatched to any gene: 10. CDR3 bases: TGCAGTGGCCTCTACGGGACTAAAAATGAGCAGTTCTTC. Residues: CSGLYGTKNEQFF.

Ten or more counts support this clonotype. This rearrangement joins TRBV20-1 to TRBJ1-5; the D is unclear. CDR3 length equals 12 residues. The V gene's germline CDR1 is DFQATT and CDR2 SNEGSKA (reference sequence). V dropped 6 bases and J dropped 4 bases, with 10 bases sitting between them. Here the CDR3 reads CSARRLNQPQHF. CDR3 sequence (DNA): TGCAGTGCCCGACGGTTGAATCAGCCCCAGCATTTT.

This clonotype was seen repeatedly, ten times or more. The V gene is TRBV10-3, the J gene TRBJ2-7, with unresolved D. The CDR3 runs 11 residues. The germline V gene has CDR1 ENHRY and CDR2 SYGVKD. V lost 3 bases and J 13 bases, leaving 13 bases between the germline ends. CDR3 DNA sequence: TGTGCCATCAGTGACTCCGTGGGTCCCTACTTC. It is translated as CAISDSVGPYF.

This clonotype showed up many times. The CDR3 reads CASSLRGTSRSETQYF. CDR3 nucleotides: TGTGCCAGCAGCTTAAGAGGGACTTCGAGGTCAGAGACCCAGTACTTC. V gene TRBV7-2 combines with J gene TRBJ2-5; D is perhaps TRBD2 (6 bases). V lost 2 bases and J 4 bases, leaving 17 bases between the germline ends. The CDR3 has 16 amino acids. Germline V CDR1 and CDR2: SGHTA, FQGNSA. Full variable domain (missing parts from reference TRBV7-2 and TRBJ2-5): GAGVSQSPSNKVTEKGKDVELRCDPISGHTALYWYRQSLGQGLEFLIYFQGNSAPDKSGLPSDRFSAERTGGSVSTLTIQRTQQEDSAVYLCASSLRGTSRSETQYFGPGTRLLVL.

CDR3 protein: CASSTSGQETQYF. The DNA of the CDR3 is TGTGCCAGTAGCACCAGCGGGCAAGAGACCCAGTACTTC. The rearrangement uses TRBV19 and TRBJ2-5; the D gene is possibly TRBD2 (6 bases). Germline CDR1 reads LNHDA; CDR2 reads SQIVND (reference sequence). Deletions cut 6 bases from V and 2 bases from J, with 10 bases between. The CDR3 extends over 13 amino acids.

This clonotype was observed many times. J is TRBJ1-2 and V is TRBV28; a weak D match, TRBD1 (6 bases). Germline V gives CDR1 MDHEN, CDR2 SYDVKM. Trimming cost V 5 bases and J 4 bases, with 11 bases left between them. The CDR3 consists of 13 residues. Here the CDR3 reads CASSRLQGYGYTF. For the CDR3, the DNA is TGTGCCAGCAGTCGTCTACAGGGCTATGGCTACACCTTC.

This clonotype was seen a few times. Written as DNA, the CDR3 is TGTGCCAGCACGGGACAGGGGGCTGAGCAGTTCTTC. Its protein is CASTGQGAEQFF. This sequence joins TRBV18 and TRBJ2-1, with 12 bases aligning to TRBD1. Germline-derived CDR1 and CDR2 are KGHSH and LQKENI. J gave up 9 bases and V 8 bases, and 2 bases lay outside the gene matches. The CDR3 spans 12 residues.

Only a few counts were recorded for this clonotype. The rearrangement links TRBV7-7 to TRBJ1-4, with D possibly matching TRBD1 (5 bases). Germline CDR1 SSHAT, CDR2 FNYEAQ (reference sequence). The CDR3 has 18 residues. With 10 bases removed from V and 4 bases from J, the gap between germline ends came to 28 bases. The CDR3 loop reads CANLWDCRAVCRNEKLFF. CDR3 nucleotide sequence: TGTGCCAACCTATGGGACTGCCGGGCGGTATGTCGTAATGAAAAACTGTTTTTT.